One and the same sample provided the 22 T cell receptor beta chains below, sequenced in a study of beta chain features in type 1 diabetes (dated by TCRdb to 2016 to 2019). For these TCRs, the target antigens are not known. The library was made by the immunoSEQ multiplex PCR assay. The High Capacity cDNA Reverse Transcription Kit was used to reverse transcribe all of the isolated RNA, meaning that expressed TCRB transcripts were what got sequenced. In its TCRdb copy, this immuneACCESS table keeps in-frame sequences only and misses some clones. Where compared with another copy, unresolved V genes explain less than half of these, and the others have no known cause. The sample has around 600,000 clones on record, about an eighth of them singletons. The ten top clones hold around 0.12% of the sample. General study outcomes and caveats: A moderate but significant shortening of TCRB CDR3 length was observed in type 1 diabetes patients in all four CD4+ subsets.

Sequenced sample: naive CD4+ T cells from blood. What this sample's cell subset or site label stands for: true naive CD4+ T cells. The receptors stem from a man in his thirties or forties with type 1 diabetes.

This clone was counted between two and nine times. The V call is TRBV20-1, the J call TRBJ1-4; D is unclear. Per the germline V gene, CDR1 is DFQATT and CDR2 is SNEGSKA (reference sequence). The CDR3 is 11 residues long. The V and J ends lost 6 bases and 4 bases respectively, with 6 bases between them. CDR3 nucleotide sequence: TGCAGTGCCGCTATTAATGAAAAACTGTTTTTT. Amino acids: CSAAINEKLFF.

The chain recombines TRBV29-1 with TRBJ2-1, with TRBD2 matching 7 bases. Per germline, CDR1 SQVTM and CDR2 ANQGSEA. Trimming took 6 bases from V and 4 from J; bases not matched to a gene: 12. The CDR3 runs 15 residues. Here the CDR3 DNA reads TGCAGCGTCGAACCACGACCGGGACTATACAATGAGCAGTTCTTC. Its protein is CSVEPRPGLYNEQFF.

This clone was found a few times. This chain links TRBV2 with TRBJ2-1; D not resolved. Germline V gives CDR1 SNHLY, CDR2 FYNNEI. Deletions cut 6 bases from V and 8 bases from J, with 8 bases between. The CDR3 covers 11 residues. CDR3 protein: CASSSLYEQFF. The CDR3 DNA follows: TGTGCCAGCAGCTCACTCTATGAGCAGTTCTTC. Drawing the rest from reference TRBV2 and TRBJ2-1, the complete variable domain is EPEVTQTPSHQVTQMGQEVILRCVPISNHLYFYWYRQILGQKVEFLVSFYNNEISEKSEIFDDQFSVERPDGSNFTLKIRSTKLEDSAMYFCASSSLYEQFFGPGTRLTVL.

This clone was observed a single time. The CDR3 loop reads CASGFGIHTSTDTQYF. For the CDR3, the DNA is TGTGCTAGTGGTTTCGGGATTCACACTAGCACAGATACGCAGTATTTT. The chain joins TRBV12-5 to TRBJ2-3, with a possible D match to TRBD2 (5 bases). The CDR3 is 16 residues long. CDR1 is LGHNT and CDR2 is FRNRAP in the germline V gene. Deletions cut 3 bases from V and 0 bases from J, with 13 bases between.

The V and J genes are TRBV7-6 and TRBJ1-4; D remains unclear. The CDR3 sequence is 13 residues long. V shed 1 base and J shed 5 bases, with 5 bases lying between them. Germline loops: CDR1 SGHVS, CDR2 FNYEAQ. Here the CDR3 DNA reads TGTGCCAGCAGCTTAGTACAGAATGAAAAACTGTTTTTT. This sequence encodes CASSLVQNEKLFF.

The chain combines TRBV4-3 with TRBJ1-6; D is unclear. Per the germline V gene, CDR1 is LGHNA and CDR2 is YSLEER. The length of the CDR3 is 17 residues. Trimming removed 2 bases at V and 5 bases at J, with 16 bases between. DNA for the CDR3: TGCGCCAGCAGCCAAAAAAGGGTGGGCGTTAATAATTCACCCCTCCACTTT. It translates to CASSQKRVGVNNSPLHF.

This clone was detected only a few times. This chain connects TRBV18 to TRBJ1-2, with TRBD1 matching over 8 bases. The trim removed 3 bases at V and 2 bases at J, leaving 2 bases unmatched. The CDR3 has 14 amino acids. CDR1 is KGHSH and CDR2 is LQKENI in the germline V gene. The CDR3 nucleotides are TGTGCCAGCTCACCGCGGACAGGGAACTATGGCTACACCTTC. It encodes CASSPRTGNYGYTF.

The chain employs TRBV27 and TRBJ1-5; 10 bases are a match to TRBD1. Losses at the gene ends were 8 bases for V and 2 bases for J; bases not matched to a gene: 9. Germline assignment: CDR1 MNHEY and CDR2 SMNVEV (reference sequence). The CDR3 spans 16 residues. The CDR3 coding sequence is TGTGCCAGCCGACCGCGGACAGGGGGTGGCAATCAGCCCCAGCATTTT. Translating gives CASRPRTGGGNQPQHF.

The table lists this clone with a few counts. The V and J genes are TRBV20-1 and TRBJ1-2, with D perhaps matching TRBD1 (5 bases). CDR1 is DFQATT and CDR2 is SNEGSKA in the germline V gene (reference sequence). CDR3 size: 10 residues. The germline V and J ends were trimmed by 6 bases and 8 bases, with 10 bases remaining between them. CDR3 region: CSAEKGGYTF. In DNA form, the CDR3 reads TGCAGTGCCGAGAAGGGGGGCTACACCTTC.

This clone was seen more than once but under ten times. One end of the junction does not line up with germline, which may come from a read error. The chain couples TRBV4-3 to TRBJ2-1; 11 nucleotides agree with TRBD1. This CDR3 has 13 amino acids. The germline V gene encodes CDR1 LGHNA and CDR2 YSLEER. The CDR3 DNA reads TGCGCCAGCAGCCAGATCGGACAGGGGGCATTGATCTTC. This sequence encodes CASSQIGQGALIF.

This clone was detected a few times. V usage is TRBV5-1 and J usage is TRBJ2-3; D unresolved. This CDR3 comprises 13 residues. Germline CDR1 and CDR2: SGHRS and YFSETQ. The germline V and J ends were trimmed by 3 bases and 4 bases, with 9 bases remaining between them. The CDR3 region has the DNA TGCGCCAGCAGCTCGAACACAGCAGATACGCAGTATTTT. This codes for CASSSNTADTQYF.

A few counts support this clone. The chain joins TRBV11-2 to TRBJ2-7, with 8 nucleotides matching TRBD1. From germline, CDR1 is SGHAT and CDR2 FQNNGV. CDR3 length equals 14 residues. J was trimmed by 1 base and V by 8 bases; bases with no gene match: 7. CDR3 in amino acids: CASLYRGNSYEQYF. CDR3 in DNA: TGTGCCAGCCTCTACAGGGGGAATTCCTACGAGCAGTACTTC. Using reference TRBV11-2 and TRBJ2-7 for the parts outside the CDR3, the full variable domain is EAGVAQSPRYKIIEKRQSVAFWCNPISGHATLYWYQQILGQGPKLLIQFQNNGVVDDSQLPKDRFSAERLKGVDSTLKIQPAKLEDSAVYLCASLYRGNSYEQYFGPGTRLTVT.

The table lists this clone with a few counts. CDR3 amino acids: CASTSVGSYEQYF. The DNA of the CDR3 is TGTGCCAGCACTTCAGTGGGATCTTACGAGCAGTACTTC. This sequence joins TRBV2 and TRBJ2-7; D remains ambiguous. Between the trimmed V and J ends, which lost 7 bases and 4 bases, there was a span of 14 bases. Germline V lookup: CDR1 SNHLY, CDR2 FYNNEI. The CDR3 contains 13 residues. Complete variable domain (other parts from reference TRBV2 and TRBJ2-7): EPEVTQTPSHQVTQMGQEVILRCVPISNHLYFYWYRQILGQKVEFLVSFYNNEISEKSEIFDDQFSVERPDGSNFTLKIRSTKLEDSAMYFCASTSVGSYEQYFGPGTRLTVT.

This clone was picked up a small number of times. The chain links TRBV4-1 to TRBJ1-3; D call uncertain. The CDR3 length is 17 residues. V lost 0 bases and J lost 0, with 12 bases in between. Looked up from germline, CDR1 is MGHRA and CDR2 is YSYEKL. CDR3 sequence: CASSQDHSTSSGNTIYF. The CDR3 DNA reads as TGCGCCAGCAGCCAAGACCACAGTACTAGCTCTGGAAACACCATATATTTT.

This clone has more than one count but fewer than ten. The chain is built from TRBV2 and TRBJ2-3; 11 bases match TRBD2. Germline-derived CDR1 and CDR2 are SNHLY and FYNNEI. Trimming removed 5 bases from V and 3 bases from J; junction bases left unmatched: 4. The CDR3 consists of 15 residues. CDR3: CASSTSGGLTDTQYF. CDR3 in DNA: TGTGCCAGCAGTACTAGCGGGGGCCTAACAGATACGCAGTATTTT.

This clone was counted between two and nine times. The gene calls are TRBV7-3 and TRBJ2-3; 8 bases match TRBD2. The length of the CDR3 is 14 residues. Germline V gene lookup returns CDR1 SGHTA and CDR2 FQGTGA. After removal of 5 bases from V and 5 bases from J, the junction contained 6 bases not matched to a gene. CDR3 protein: CASSQAGAGDTQYF. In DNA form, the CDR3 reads TGTGCCAGCAGCCAAGCGGGGGCCGGAGATACGCAGTATTTT.

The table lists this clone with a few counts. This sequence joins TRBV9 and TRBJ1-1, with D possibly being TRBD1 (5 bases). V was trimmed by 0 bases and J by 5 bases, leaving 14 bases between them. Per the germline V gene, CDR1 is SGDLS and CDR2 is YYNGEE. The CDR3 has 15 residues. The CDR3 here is CASSVAGGDGTEAFF. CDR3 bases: TGTGCCAGCAGCGTAGCGGGAGGGGACGGGACTGAAGCTTTCTTT.

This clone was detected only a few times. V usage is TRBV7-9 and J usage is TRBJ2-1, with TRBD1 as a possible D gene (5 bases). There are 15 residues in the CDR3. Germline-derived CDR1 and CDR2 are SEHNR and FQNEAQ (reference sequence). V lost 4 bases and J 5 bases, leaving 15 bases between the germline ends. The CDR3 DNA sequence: TGTGCCAGCAGCTCTCAGGGTTCTCCAAACAATGAGCAGTTCTTC. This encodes CASSSQGSPNNEQFF.

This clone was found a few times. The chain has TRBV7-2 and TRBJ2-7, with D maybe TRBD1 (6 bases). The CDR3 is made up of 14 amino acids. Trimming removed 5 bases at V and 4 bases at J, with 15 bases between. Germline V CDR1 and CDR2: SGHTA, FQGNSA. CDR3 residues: CASSGRGQIYEQYF. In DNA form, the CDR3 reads TGTGCCAGCAGCGGCCGAGGACAGATATACGAGCAGTACTTC.

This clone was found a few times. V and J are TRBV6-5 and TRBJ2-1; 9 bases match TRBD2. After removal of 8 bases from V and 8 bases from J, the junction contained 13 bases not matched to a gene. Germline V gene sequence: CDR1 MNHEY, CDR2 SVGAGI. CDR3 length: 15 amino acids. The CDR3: CASSRLGGGAHEQFF. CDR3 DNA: TGTGCCAGCTCTAGGTTGGGCGGGGGGGCCCATGAGCAGTTCTTC.

In DNA, the CDR3 is TGCAGCGTTGTAGAGGGGGGAAATAGCAATCAGCCCCAGCATTTT. This encodes CSVVEGGNSNQPQHF. The chain carries TRBV29-1 and TRBJ1-5; D might be TRBD1 (6 bases). The V gene lost 4 bases and the J gene lost 0 bases, with 13 bases spanning the gap. CDR3 length equals 15 residues. In germline, CDR1 is SQVTM, CDR2 ANQGSEA.

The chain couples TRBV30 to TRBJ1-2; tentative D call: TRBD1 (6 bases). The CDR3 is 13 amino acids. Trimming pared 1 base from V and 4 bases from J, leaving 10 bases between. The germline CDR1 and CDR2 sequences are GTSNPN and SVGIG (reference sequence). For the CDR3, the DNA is TGTGCCTGGAGTGGACAGGCCGGCTATGGCTACACCTTC. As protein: CAWSGQAGYGYTF.